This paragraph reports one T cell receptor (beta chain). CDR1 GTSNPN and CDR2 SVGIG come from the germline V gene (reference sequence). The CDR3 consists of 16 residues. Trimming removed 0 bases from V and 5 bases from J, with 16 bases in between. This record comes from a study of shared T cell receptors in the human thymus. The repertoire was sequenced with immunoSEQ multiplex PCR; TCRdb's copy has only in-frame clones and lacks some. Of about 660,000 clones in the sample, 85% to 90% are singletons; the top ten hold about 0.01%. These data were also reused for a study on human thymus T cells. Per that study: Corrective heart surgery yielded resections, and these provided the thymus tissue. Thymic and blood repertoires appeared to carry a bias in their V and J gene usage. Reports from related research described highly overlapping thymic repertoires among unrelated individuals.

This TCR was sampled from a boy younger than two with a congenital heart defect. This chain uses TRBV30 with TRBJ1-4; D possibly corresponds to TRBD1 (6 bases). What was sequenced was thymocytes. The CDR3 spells CAWSVLREQGNEKLFF. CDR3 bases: TGTGCCTGGAGTGTACTTCGAGAACAGGGAAATGAAAAACTGTTTTTT.